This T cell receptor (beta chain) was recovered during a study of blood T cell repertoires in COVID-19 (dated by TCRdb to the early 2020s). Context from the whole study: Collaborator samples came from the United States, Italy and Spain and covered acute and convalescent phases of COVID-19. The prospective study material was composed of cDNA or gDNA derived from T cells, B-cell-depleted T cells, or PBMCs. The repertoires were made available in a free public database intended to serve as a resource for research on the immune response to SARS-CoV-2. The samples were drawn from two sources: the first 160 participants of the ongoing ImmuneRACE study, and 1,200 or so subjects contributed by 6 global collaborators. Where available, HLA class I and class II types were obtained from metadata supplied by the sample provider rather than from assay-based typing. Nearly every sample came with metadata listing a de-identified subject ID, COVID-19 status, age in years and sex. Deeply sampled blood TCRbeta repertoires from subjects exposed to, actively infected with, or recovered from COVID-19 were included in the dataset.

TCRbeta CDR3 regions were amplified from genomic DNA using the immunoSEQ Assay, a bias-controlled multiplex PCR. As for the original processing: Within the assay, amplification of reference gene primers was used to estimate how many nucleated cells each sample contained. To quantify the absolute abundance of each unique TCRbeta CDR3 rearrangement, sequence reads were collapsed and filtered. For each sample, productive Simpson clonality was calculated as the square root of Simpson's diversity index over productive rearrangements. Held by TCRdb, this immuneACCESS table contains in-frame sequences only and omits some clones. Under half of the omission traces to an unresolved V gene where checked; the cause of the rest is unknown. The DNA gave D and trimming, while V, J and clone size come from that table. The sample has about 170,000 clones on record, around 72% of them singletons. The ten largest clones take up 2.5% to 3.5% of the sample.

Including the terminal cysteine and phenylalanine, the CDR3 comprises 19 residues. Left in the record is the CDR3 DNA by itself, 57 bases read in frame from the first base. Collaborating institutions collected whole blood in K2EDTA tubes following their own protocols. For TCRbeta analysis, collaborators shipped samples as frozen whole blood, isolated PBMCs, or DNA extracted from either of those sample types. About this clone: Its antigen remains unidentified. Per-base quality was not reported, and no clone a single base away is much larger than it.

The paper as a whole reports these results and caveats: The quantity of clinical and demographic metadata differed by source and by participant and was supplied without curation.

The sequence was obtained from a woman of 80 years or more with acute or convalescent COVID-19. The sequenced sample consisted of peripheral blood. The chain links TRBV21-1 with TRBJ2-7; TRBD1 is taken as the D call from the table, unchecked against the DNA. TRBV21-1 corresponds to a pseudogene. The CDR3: CASSNNRTAPPPRLYEQYF. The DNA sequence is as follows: TGTGCCAGCAGCAATAACCGGACAGCTCCCCCACCCCGGCTCTACGAGCAGTACTTC.